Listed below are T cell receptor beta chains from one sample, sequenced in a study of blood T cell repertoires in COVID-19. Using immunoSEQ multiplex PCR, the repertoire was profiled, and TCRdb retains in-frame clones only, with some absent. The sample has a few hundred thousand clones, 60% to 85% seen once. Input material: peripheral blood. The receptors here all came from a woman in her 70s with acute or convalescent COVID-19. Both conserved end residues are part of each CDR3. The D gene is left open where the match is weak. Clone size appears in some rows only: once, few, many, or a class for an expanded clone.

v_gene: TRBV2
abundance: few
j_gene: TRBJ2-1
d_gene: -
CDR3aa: CASSDYEQFF
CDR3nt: TGTGCCAGCAGTGACTATGAGCAGTTCTTC

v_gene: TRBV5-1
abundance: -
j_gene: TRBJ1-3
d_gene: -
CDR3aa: CASSLAGGNTIYF
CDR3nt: TGCGCCAGCAGCTTGGCCGGGGGAAACACCATATATTTT

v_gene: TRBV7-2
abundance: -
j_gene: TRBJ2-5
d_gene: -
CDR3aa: CASSFTSRGRQETQYF
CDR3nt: TGTGCCAGCAGCTTTACGTCTAGGGGCAGACAAGAGACCCAGTACTTC

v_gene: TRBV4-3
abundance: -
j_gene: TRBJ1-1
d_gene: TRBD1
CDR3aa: CASSQDTGGRTEAFF
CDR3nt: TGCGCCAGCAGCCAGGACACAGGGGGCCGGACTGAAGCTTTCTTT

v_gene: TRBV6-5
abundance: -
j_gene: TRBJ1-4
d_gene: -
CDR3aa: CASSYGGQDEKLFF
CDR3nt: TGTGCCAGCAGTTACGGGGGACAAGATGAAAAACTGTTTTTT

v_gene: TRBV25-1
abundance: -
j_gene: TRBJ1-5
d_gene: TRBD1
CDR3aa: CASSDSGQINQPQHF
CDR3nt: TGTGCCAGCAGTGACTCGGGACAGATCAATCAGCCCCAGCATTTT

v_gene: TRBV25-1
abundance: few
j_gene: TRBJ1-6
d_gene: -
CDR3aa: CASKFGESPLHF
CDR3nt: TGTGCCAGCAAGTTCGGGGAATCACCCCTCCACTTT

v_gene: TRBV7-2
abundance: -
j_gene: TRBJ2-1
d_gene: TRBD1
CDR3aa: CASSLAGVGQGVFNEQFF
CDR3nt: TGTGCCAGCAGCTTAGCGGGGGTTGGGCAGGGGGTTTTCAATGAGCAGTTCTTC

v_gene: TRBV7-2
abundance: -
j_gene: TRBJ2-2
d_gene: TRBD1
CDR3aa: CASSLRQGAEELFF
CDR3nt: TGTGCCAGCAGCTTAAGACAGGGGGCTGAGGAGCTGTTTTTT

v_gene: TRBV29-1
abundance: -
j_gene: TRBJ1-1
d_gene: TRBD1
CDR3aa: CSGSRQGGTEAFF
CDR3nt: TGCAGCGGTTCAAGACAGGGTGGCACTGAAGCTTTCTTT

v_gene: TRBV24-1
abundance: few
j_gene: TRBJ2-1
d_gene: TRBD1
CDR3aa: CATSDRRTGGRVDEQFF
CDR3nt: TGTGCCACCAGTGACCGACGGACAGGGGGCAGGGTCGATGAGCAGTTCTTC

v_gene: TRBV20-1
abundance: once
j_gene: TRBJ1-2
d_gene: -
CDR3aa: CSAKDREITF
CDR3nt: TGCAGTGCTAAGGATAGGGAGATCACCTTC

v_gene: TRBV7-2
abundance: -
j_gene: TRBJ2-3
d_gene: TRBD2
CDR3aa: CASRLNLAGTDTQYF
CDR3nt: TGTGCCAGCAGATTGAACCTAGCGGGGACAGATACGCAGTATTTT

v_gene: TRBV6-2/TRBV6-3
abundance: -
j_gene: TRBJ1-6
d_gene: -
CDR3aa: CASSREVLNSPLHF
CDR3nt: TGTGCCAGCAGCCGCGAGGTTCTTAATTCACCCCTCCACTTT

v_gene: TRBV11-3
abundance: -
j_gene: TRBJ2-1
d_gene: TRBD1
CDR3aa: CATRTGVNEQFF
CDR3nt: TGTGCCACCCGGACAGGGGTCAATGAGCAGTTCTTC

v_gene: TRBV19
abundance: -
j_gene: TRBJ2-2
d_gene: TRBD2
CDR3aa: CASRGTTIFTGELFF
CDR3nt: TGTGCCAGTAGGGGGACTACTATTTTCACCGGGGAGCTGTTTTTT

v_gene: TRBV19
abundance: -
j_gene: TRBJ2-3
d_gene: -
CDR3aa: CASSGRLGDTDTQYF
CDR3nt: TGTGCCAGTAGTGGCAGACTAGGGGACACAGATACGCAGTATTTT

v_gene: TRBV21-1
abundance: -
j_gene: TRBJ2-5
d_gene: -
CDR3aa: CASSMGIGPGGNFGETQYF
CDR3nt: TGTGCCAGCAGCATGGGGATCGGGCCGGGGGGCAATTTCGGAGAGACCCAGTACTTC

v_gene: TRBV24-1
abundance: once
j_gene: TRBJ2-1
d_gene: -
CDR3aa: CATSEGTLYNEQFF
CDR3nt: TGTGCCACCAGTGAGGGGACACTCTACAATGAGCAGTTCTTC

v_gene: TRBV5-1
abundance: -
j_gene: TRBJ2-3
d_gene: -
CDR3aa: CASSLVSWDTQYF
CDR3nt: TGCGCCAGCAGCTTGGTTAGTTGGGATACGCAGTATTTT

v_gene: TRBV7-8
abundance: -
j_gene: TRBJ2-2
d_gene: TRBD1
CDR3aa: CASSVIQGATGELFF
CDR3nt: TGTGCCAGCAGCGTAATCCAGGGGGCCACCGGGGAGCTGTTTTTT

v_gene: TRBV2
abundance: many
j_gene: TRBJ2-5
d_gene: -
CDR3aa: CASSEIDMGGETQYF
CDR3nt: TGTGCCAGCAGTGAAATTGACATGGGGGGAGAGACCCAGTACTTC

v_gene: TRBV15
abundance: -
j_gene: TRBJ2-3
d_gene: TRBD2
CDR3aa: CATSRYSGGKDTQYF
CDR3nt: TGTGCCACCAGCAGATATAGCGGGGGAAAAGATACGCAGTATTTT

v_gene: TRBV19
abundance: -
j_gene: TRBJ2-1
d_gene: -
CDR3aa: CASSIDLSSYNEQFF
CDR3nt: TGTGCCAGTAGTATAGATCTCAGCTCCTACAATGAGCAGTTCTTC

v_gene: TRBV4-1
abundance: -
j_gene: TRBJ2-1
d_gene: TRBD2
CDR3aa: CASSQDGTGGDEQFF
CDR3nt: TGCGCCAGCAGCCAAGATGGGACGGGGGGGGATGAGCAGTTCTTC

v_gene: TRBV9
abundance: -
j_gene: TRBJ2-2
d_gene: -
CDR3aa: CASSVEAPRSTGELFF
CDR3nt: TGTGCCAGCAGCGTAGAGGCGCCCCGGAGCACCGGGGAGCTGTTTTTT

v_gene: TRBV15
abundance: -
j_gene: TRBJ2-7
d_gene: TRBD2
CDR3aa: CATSGGLAGGEQYF
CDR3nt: TGTGCCACCAGCGGGGGACTAGCGGGGGGCGAGCAGTACTTC